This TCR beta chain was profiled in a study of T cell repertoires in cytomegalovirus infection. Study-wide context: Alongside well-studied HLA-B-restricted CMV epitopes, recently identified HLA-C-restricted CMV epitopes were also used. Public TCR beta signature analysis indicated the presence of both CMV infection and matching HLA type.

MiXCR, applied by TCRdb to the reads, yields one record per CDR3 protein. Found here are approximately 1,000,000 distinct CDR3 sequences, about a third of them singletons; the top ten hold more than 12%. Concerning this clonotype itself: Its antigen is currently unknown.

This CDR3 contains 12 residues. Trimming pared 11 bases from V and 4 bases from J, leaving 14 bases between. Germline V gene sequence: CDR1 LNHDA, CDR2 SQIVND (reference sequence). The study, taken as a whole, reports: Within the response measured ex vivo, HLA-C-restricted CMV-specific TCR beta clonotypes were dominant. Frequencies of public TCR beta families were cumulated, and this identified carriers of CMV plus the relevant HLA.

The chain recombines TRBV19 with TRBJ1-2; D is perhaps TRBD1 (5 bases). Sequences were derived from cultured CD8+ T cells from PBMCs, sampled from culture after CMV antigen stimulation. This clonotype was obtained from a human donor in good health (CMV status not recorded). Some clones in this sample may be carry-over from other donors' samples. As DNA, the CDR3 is TGTGCCTGTGGGGACGTTTCCTATGGCTACACCTTC. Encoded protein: CACGDVSYGYTF.